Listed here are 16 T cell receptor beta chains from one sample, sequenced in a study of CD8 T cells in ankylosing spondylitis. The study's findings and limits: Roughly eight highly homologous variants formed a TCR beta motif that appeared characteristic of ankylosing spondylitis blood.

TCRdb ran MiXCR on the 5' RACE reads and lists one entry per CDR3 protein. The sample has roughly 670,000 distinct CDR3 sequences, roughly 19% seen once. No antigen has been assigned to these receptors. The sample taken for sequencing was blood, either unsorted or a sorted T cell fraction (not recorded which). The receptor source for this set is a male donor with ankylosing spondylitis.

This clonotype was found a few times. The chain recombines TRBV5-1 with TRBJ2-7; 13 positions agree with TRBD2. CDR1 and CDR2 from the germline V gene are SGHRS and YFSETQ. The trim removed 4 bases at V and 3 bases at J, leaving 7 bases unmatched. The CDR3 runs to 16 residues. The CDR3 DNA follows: TGCGCCAGCAGCGGGGGACTAGCGGGATTTTTCTACGAGCAGTACTTC. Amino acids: CASSGGLAGFFYEQYF.

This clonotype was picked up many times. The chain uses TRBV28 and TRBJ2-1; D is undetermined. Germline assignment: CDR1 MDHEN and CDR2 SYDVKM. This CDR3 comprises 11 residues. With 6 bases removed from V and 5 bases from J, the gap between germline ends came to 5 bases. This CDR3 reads CASRTHNEQFF. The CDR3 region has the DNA TGTGCCAGCAGGACGCACAATGAGCAGTTCTTC.

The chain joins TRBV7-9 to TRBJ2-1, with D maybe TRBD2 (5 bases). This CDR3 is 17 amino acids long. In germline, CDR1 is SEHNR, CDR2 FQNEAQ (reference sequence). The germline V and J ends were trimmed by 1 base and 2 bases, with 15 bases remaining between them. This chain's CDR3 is CASSLGAASLTYNEQFF. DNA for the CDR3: TGTGCCAGCAGCTTAGGGGCAGCTAGCCTAACCTACAATGAGCAGTTCTTC. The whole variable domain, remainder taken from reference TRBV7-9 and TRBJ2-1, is DTGVSQNPRHKITKRGQNVTFRCDPISEHNRLYWYRQTLGQGPEFLTYFQNEAQLEKSRLLSDRFSAERPKGSFSTLEIQRTEQGDSAMYLCASSLGAASLTYNEQFFGPGTRLTVL.

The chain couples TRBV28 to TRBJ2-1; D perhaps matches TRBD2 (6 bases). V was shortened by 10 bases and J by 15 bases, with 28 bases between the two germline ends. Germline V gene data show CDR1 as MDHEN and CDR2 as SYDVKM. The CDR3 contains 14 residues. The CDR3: CATQTPLSGQKPFF. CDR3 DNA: TGTGCCACCCAGACCCCCCTTAGCGGCCAGAAGCCGTTCTTC.

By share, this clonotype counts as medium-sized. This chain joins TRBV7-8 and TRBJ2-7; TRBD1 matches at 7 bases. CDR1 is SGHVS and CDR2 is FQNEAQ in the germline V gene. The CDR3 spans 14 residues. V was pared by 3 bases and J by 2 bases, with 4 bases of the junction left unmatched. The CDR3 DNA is TGTGCCAGCAGCTTGAGACAGGGACCCTACGAGCAGTACTTC. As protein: CASSLRQGPYEQYF.

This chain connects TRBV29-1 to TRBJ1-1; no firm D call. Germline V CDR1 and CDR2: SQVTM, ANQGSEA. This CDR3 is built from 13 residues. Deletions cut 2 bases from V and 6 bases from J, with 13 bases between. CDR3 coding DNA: TGCAGCGTTGAACAGGACGGAGTCGCTGAAGCTTTCTTT. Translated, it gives CSVEQDGVAEAFF.

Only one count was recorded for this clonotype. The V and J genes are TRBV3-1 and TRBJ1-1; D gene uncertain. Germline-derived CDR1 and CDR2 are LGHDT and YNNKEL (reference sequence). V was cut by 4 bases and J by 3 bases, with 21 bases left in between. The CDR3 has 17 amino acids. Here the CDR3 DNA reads TGTGCCAGCAGCCCCGCCCCCGGAAGGGTGAGGGACACTGAAGCTTTCTTT. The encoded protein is CASSPAPGRVRDTEAFF.

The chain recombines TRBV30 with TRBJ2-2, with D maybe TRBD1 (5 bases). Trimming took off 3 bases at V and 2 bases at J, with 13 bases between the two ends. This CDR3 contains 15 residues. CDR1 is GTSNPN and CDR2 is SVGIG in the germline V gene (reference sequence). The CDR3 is CAWRERGYNTGELFF. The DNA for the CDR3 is TGTGCCTGGAGGGAAAGGGGCTACAACACCGGGGAGCTGTTTTTT.

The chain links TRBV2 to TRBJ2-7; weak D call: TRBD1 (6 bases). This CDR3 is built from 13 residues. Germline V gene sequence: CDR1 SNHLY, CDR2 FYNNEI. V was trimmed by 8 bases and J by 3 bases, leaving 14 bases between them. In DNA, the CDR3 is TGTGCCAGCGATACCAGGGACAACTACGAGCAGTACTTC. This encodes CASDTRDNYEQYF.

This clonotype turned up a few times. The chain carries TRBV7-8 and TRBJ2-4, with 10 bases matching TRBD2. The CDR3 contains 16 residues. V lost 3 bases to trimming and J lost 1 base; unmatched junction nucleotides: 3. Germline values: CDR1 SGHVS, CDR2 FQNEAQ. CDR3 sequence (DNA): TGTGCCAGCAGCTTTAGCGGGGGGATTGCCAAAAACATTCAGTACTTC. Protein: CASSFSGGIAKNIQYF.

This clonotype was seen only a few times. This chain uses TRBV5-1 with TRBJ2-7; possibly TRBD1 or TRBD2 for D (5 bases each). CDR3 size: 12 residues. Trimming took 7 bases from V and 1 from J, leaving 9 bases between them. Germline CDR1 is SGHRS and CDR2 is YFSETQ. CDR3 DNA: TGCGCCAGCCCGGGACGGTCCTACGAGCAGTACTTC. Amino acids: CASPGRSYEQYF.

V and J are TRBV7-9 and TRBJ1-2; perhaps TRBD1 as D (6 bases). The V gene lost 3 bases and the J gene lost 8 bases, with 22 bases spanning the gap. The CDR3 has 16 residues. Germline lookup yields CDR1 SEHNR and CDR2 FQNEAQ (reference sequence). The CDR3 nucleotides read TGTGCCAGCAGCTTGGGAGTTGGGGGCCCCCGTGCAGGCTACACCTTC. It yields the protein CASSLGVGGPRAGYTF.

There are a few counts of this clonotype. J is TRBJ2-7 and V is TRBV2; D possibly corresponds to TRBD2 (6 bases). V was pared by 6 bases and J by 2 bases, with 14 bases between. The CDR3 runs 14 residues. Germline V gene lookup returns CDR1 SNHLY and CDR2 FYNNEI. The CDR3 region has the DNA TGTGCCAGCAGCGACGGCGGACTACCCTACGAGCAGTACTTC. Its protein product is CASSDGGLPYEQYF.

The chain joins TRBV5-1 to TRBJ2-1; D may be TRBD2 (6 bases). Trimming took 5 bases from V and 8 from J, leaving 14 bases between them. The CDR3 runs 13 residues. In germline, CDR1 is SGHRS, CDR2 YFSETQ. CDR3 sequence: CASREGTIDEQFF. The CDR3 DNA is TGCGCCAGCAGGGAGGGGACGATTGATGAGCAGTTCTTC.

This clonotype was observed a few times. The CDR3 loop reads CASTPWSGQGHEQFF. The CDR3 DNA sequence: TGTGCCAGCACTCCTTGGTCGGGACAGGGACATGAGCAGTTCTTC. The chain carries TRBV2 and TRBJ2-1, with TRBD1 matching 9 bases. The CDR3 runs 15 residues. The germline gives CDR1 SNHLY, CDR2 FYNNEI. V was pared by 7 bases and J by 8 bases, with 12 bases of the junction left unmatched. The full variable domain, in which reference TRBV2 and TRBJ2-1 provide the parts outside the CDR3, is EPEVTQTPSHQVTQMGQEVILRCVPISNHLYFYWYRQILGQKVEFLVSFYNNEISEKSEIFDDQFSVERPDGSNFTLKIRSTKLEDSAMYFCASTPWSGQGHEQFFGPGTRLTVL.

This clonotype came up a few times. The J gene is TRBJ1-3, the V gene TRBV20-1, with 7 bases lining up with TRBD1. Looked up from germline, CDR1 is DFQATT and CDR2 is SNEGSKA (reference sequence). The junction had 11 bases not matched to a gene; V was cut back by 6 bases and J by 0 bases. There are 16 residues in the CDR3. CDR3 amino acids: CSALNPGQSSGNTIYF. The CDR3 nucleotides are TGCAGTGCCCTGAATCCGGGACAGAGCTCTGGAAACACCATATATTTT.